The rows below give T cell receptor beta chains drawn from one sample of a study of cytomegalovirus exposure and HLA in healthy donors. Method: immunoSEQ multiplex PCR; TCRdb's copy keeps in-frame clones and lacks some. The sample shows over 150,000 clones, 77% of them seen only once. The sequencing sample was made of PBMCs. Receptors were obtained from a woman in her 30s in good health and CMV-seropositive. Each CDR3 is given with its conserved first and last residue. The order of the fields is D gene, V gene, J gene, clone size, CDR3 DNA, CDR3 protein. The D gene is left open where the match is weak. Where a row states a size, it is once, few, many or the class of an expanded clone; other rows omit it.

D: TRBD1; V: TRBV28; J: TRBJ1-2; size: -; DNA: TGTGCCAGCAGTTTGGGGGGACAGGGCTACTATGGCTACACCTTC; CDR3: CASSLGGQGYYGYTF
D: -; V: TRBV5-1; J: TRBJ2-5; size: -; DNA: TGCGCCAGCAGCTTGGAGGGGTTCCAAGAGACCCAGTACTTC; CDR3: CASSLEGFQETQYF
D: -; V: TRBV6-1; J: TRBJ2-5; size: -; DNA: TGTGCCAGCAGTGAAGGTCCAGGGCTAATGGAGACCCAGTACTTC; CDR3: CASSEGPGLMETQYF
D: -; V: TRBV11-2; J: TRBJ2-4; size: once; DNA: TGTGCCAGCAGCCCCCTAGTGGGAAACATTCAGTACTTC; CDR3: CASSPLVGNIQYF
D: TRBD1; V: TRBV18; J: TRBJ1-1; size: once; DNA: TGTGCCAGCTCACCAATTCAGGGGGGCGGAAGCACTGAAGCTTTCTTT; CDR3: CASSPIQGGGSTEAFF
D: TRBD1; V: TRBV6-6; J: TRBJ1-1; size: few; DNA: TGTGCCAGCAGTTCACGGGCGGGACAGATAACTGAAGCTTTCTTT; CDR3: CASSSRAGQITEAFF
D: -; V: TRBV29-1; J: TRBJ1-2; size: -; DNA: TGCAGCGTTACGGAGGCCGCTGGCTACACCTTC; CDR3: CSVTEAAGYTF
D: TRBD1; V: TRBV23-1; J: TRBJ1-5; size: -; DNA: TGCGCCAGCTACGACAGGGGACAGCCCCAGCATTTT; CDR3: CASYDRGQPQHF
D: TRBD1; V: TRBV2; J: TRBJ2-3; size: -; DNA: TGTGCCAGCAGAACCCAGGGGGGCACAGATACGCAGTATTTT; CDR3: CASRTQGGTDTQYF
D: -; V: TRBV7-8; J: TRBJ1-4; size: -; DNA: TGTGCCAGCAGCTTCAACAGCCAGACTAATGAAAAACTGTTTTTT; CDR3: CASSFNSQTNEKLFF
D: -; V: TRBV5-4; J: TRBJ1-1; size: once; DNA: TGTGCCAGCAGCTCCGGAGAGCCGGACACTGAAGCTTTCTTT; CDR3: CASSSGEPDTEAFF
D: -; V: TRBV5-1; J: TRBJ2-5; size: -; DNA: TGCGCCAGCAGCTTGGTGCCGGGATGGGAGACCCAGTACTTC; CDR3: CASSLVPGWETQYF
D: -; V: TRBV2; J: TRBJ1-2; size: -; DNA: TGTGCCAGCACGCAGATCCCTGGCTACACCTTC; CDR3: CASTQIPGYTF
D: TRBD1; V: TRBV15; J: TRBJ2-2; size: -; DNA: TGTGCCACCAGCAGAGATTGGCCCCCTGATGGCGCCACAGGGGCGAACACCGGGGAGCTGTTTTTT; CDR3: CATSRDWPPDGATGANTGELFF
D: TRBD2; V: TRBV28; J: TRBJ2-2; size: -; DNA: TGTGCCACCAAGCGGGAGGAGGTTTCCGGGGAGCTGTTTTTT; CDR3: CATKREEVSGELFF
D: TRBD1; V: TRBV5-1; J: TRBJ1-5; size: once; DNA: TGCGCCAGCAGCTTCGGTACAGGGGTAAATCAGCCCCAGCATTTT; CDR3: CASSFGTGVNQPQHF
D: TRBD2; V: TRBV27; J: TRBJ2-5; size: -; DNA: TGTGCCAGCAGTTCCCCTTTTGGGACTAGCAGCCTCGGTCGGACCCAGTACTTC; CDR3: CASSSPFGTSSLGRTQYF
D: -; V: TRBV10-2; J: TRBJ2-2; size: -; DNA: TGCGCCAGCAGTGTTGCGCTAGCTTTGGGCGGGGAGCTGTTTTTT; CDR3: CASSVALALGGELFF
D: -; V: TRBV5-6; J: TRBJ2-7; size: -; DNA: TGTGCCAGCAGCTCAAAGGACATTTACGAGCAGTACTTC; CDR3: CASSSKDIYEQYF
D: TRBD2; V: TRBV9; J: TRBJ2-1; size: -; DNA: TGTGCCAGCAGCGCCTCGCCGGGAAGCGGGACCCACAATGAGCAGTTCTTC; CDR3: CASSASPGSGTHNEQFF
D: -; V: TRBV27; J: TRBJ2-1; size: -; DNA: TGTGCCAGCAGTGCCACGGGACTGCATCACAATTATGAGCAGTTCTTC; CDR3: CASSATGLHHNYEQFF
D: -; V: TRBV28; J: TRBJ1-1; size: once; DNA: TGTGCCAGCAGCCCGTCCCGAACAGGGCCCACTGAAGCTTTCTTT; CDR3: CASSPSRTGPTEAFF
D: -; V: TRBV4-3; J: TRBJ2-7; size: once; DNA: TGCGCCAGCAGCCAAGATCCCGGGTTTGACTCTTACGAGCAGTACTTC; CDR3: CASSQDPGFDSYEQYF
D: -; V: TRBV5-1; J: TRBJ2-3; size: -; DNA: TGCGCCAGCAGCTTGGGACAATGGTCCAGCACAGATACGCAGTATTTT; CDR3: CASSLGQWSSTDTQYF
D: TRBD2; V: TRBV13; J: TRBJ2-5; size: -; DNA: TGTGCCAGCAGCAACCGACTAGCGGGAGATGGAGAGACCCAGTACTTC; CDR3: CASSNRLAGDGETQYF
D: -; V: TRBV28; J: TRBJ2-6; size: -; DNA: TGTGCCAGCAGTTTTGTCGGACAGACAGGCGAAGGGGCCAACGTCCTGACTTTC; CDR3: CASSFVGQTGEGANVLTF
D: -; V: TRBV21-1; J: TRBJ2-6; size: few; DNA: TGTGCCAGCACCGCAAGACTACGGCTGCATAGACTCTCTGGGGCCAACGTCCTGACTTTC; CDR3: CASTARLRLHRLSGANVLTF
D: TRBD1; V: TRBV14; J: TRBJ2-7; size: once; DNA: TGTGCCAGCAGCCGAGACAGGGGGCTAGGCGAGCAGTACTTC; CDR3: CASSRDRGLGEQYF
D: -; V: TRBV30; J: TRBJ1-3; size: once; DNA: TGTGCCTGGACAGTAGGAAACACCATATATTTT; CDR3: CAWTVGNTIYF
D: TRBD2; V: TRBV20-1; J: TRBJ2-1; size: once; DNA: TGCAGTGCTGGGACTAGCGGGCAGCAGTTCTTC; CDR3: CSAGTSGQQFF
D: -; V: TRBV7-9; J: TRBJ2-7; size: -; DNA: TGTGCCAGCAGCTTAGGGCAGGCCTCCTACGAGCAGTACTTC; CDR3: CASSLGQASYEQYF
D: TRBD2; V: TRBV5-1; J: TRBJ2-7; size: -; DNA: TGCGCCAGCAGCTTAGAGGGACTAGCGGGAGGTATTGTGTCCTACGAGCAGTACTTC; CDR3: CASSLEGLAGGIVSYEQYF
D: TRBD1; V: TRBV5-1; J: TRBJ1-3; size: -; DNA: TGCGCCAGCAGCTCCGGAGGGACAGGAGATTTCAGCTCTGGAAACACCATATATTTT; CDR3: CASSSGGTGDFSSGNTIYF
D: -; V: TRBV29-1; J: TRBJ1-5; size: -; DNA: TGCAGCGTTCGGGGGGCAGGGCAGCCCCAGCATTTT; CDR3: CSVRGAGQPQHF
D: -; V: TRBV6-1; J: TRBJ2-3; size: -; DNA: TGTGCCAGCAGACCCCCAAACGGAGATACGCAGTATTTT; CDR3: CASRPPNGDTQYF
D: TRBD1; V: TRBV6-1; J: TRBJ2-7; size: once; DNA: TGTGCCAGCTCCGGGACAGCCCTTGCCTACGAGCAGTACTTC; CDR3: CASSGTALAYEQYF
D: TRBD1; V: TRBV5-1; J: TRBJ1-1; size: -; DNA: TGCGCCAGCAGCGGGCGACAGGGATCGAACACTGAAGCTTTCTTT; CDR3: CASSGRQGSNTEAFF
D: -; V: TRBV6-6; J: TRBJ2-7; size: -; DNA: TGTGCCAGCAGTTACCAGGGCGGGGTAGTCTCCTACGAGCAGTACTTC; CDR3: CASSYQGGVVSYEQYF
D: -; V: TRBV5-1; J: TRBJ2-1; size: few; DNA: TGCGCCAGCAGCTTGGCCCTCATACCTTCCGGGACACCCCTGATTGGTGAGCAGTTCTTC; CDR3: CASSLALIPSGTPLIGEQFF
D: TRBD2; V: TRBV9; J: TRBJ2-3; size: -; DNA: TGTGCCAGCAGCTTCGGTGTGGCACCGACTAGCGGGAGGCGCACAGATACGCAGTATTTT; CDR3: CASSFGVAPTSGRRTDTQYF
D: TRBD1; V: TRBV18; J: TRBJ2-3; size: -; DNA: TGTGCCAGCTCAGCCGCAGGGGGAGAGGGCACAGATACGCAGTATTTT; CDR3: CASSAAGGEGTDTQYF
D: -; V: TRBV19; J: TRBJ2-5; size: once; DNA: TGTGCCAGTAGTGTGCGGGGACAAGAGACCCAGTACTTC; CDR3: CASSVRGQETQYF
D: TRBD2; V: TRBV28; J: TRBJ2-1; size: -; DNA: TGTGCCAGCAGTTCACGACTAGCGGCCTCCTACAATGAGCAGTTCTTC; CDR3: CASSSRLAASYNEQFF
D: TRBD1; V: TRBV28; J: TRBJ2-1; size: -; DNA: TGTGCCAGCAGCCCCGAGCCGACAGGGGGGATTGAGCAGTTCTTC; CDR3: CASSPEPTGGIEQFF
D: -; V: TRBV4-2; J: TRBJ2-1; size: -; DNA: TGTGCCAGCAGCCAAGATAGGGGGGGGAGCGGCTACAATGAGCAGTTCTTC; CDR3: CASSQDRGGSGYNEQFF
D: TRBD1; V: TRBV28; J: TRBJ1-5; size: -; DNA: TGTGCCAGCAGAAAATACAGGGGTGATAGCAATCAGCCCCAGCATTTT; CDR3: CASRKYRGDSNQPQHF
D: TRBD2; V: TRBV4-1; J: TRBJ2-5; size: -; DNA: TGCGCCAGCAGCCAAGATCAGGGACTAGTTTTTTCCCAGTACTTC; CDR3: CASSQDQGLVFSQYF
D: TRBD1; V: TRBV15; J: TRBJ1-2; size: -; DNA: TGTGCCACCAGCAGAGACGCAGGGGGCGTCGGCTACACCTTC; CDR3: CATSRDAGGVGYTF
D: -; V: TRBV6-1; J: TRBJ1-2; size: -; DNA: TGTGCCAGCCCTACCCCCCCACAGGGCTTTGGTGGCTACACCTTC; CDR3: CASPTPPQGFGGYTF
D: TRBD2; V: TRBV5-1; J: TRBJ2-1; size: -; DNA: TGCGCCAGCAGGGAGGGACTAGCGGGAGATGAGCAGTTCTTC; CDR3: CASREGLAGDEQFF
D: -; V: TRBV27; J: TRBJ1-2; size: -; DNA: TGTGCCAGCAGTTTACGAGGGAGGGAGTCTGTCTACTATGGCTACACCTTC; CDR3: CASSLRGRESVYYGYTF
D: -; V: TRBV4-1; J: TRBJ2-5; size: -; DNA: TGCGCCAGCAGCCAAGGATGGGAGCTAGAAGAGACCCAGTACTTC; CDR3: CASSQGWELEETQYF
D: TRBD1; V: TRBV4-3; J: TRBJ1-2; size: -; DNA: TGCGCCAGCAGCCAAGATGGTTGGGACAGTTATGGCTACACCTTC; CDR3: CASSQDGWDSYGYTF